One and the same sample provided the 30 T cell receptor beta chains below, sequenced in a study of shared clonotypes between healthy human individuals. Repertoires were generated with immunoSEQ multiplex PCR, while TCRdb's copy carries only in-frame clones and drops some. Of about 580,000 clones listed, roughly 98% are singletons. Naive-designated CD8 cells lacked CD45RO, were positively enriched for CCR7, and omitted terminally differentiated effector memory CD45RA+ cells. The sequenced sample was naive CD8+ T cells sorted from blood. The origin of the receptors is a man aged 30 to 45 in good health.

V gene TRBV19 combines with J gene TRBJ2-7; 9 bases map to TRBD1. This CDR3 spans 15 amino acids. Germline-derived CDR1 and CDR2 are LNHDA and SQIVND (reference sequence). The trim removed 6 bases at V and 4 bases at J, leaving 10 bases unmatched. CDR3 residues: CASRYRDRELYEQYF. Here the CDR3 DNA reads TGTGCCAGTAGATACCGGGACAGGGAGCTATACGAGCAGTACTTC.

This sequence joins TRBV5-1 and TRBJ1-2; a possible D gene is TRBD1 (5 bases). V lost 0 bases to trimming and J lost 8 bases, with 17 bases between them. This CDR3 comprises 15 residues. The germline CDR1 and CDR2 sequences are SGHRS and YFSETQ. CDR3 coding DNA: TGCGCCAGCAGCTTGGAAGAGGGGTTACCACGCGGCTACACCTTC. Its translation is CASSLEEGLPRGYTF.

The chain links TRBV11-2 to TRBJ1-3; D is possibly TRBD1 (6 bases). V lost 4 bases to trimming and J lost 3 bases, with 19 bases between them. Germline CDR1 is SGHAT and CDR2 is FQNNGV. There are 17 residues in the CDR3. CDR3 in amino acids: CASSSLATGALGNTIYF. The DNA of the CDR3 is TGTGCCAGCAGCTCTCTCGCAACGGGGGCGCTTGGAAACACCATATATTTT. Variable domain in full (rest from reference TRBV11-2 and TRBJ1-3): EAGVAQSPRYKIIEKRQSVAFWCNPISGHATLYWYQQILGQGPKLLIQFQNNGVVDDSQLPKDRFSAERLKGVDSTLKIQPAKLEDSAVYLCASSSLATGALGNTIYFGEGSWLTVV.

This sequence joins TRBV2 and TRBJ2-5; the match to TRBD2 covers 14 bases. The germline V gene has CDR1 SNHLY and CDR2 FYNNEI. V was clipped by 6 bases and J by 5 bases; unmatched bases: 14. The CDR3 length is 18 residues. The CDR3 sequence is CASSLTPGLAGADETQYF. The CDR3 bases are TGTGCCAGCAGCCTCACCCCGGGACTAGCGGGAGCTGATGAGACCCAGTACTTC.

This rearrangement joins TRBV29-1 to TRBJ2-5; no clear D gene. V was cut by 0 bases and J by 4 bases, with 15 bases left in between. Germline V gene lookup returns CDR1 SQVTM and CDR2 ANQGSEA. CDR3 length: 15 residues. The CDR3 DNA reads as TGCAGCGTTGAAGACTTCGGAGCAATCGGAGAGACCCAGTACTTC. It translates to CSVEDFGAIGETQYF. The entire variable domain, with the rest obtained from reference TRBV29-1 and TRBJ2-5, is as follows: SAVISQKPSRDICQRGTSLTIQCQVDSQVTMMFWYRQQPGQSLTLIATANQGSEATYESGFVIDKFPISRPNLTFSTLTVSNMSPEDSSIYLCSVEDFGAIGETQYFGPGTRLLVL.

This clone was counted between two and nine times. This chain joins TRBV7-6 and TRBJ2-5; possible D gene TRBD2, 6 bases. The germline V and J ends were trimmed by 5 bases and 4 bases, with 20 bases remaining between them. Germline assignment: CDR1 SGHVS and CDR2 FNYEAQ. This CDR3 spans 16 amino acids. The CDR3 sequence: CASSPYFIAEGETQYF. DNA for the CDR3: TGTGCCAGCAGCCCTTACTTCATAGCGGAGGGAGAGACCCAGTACTTC.

V gene TRBV9 combines with J gene TRBJ2-7, with a tentative D call TRBD2 (5 bases). The CDR3 extends over 13 amino acids. Trimming pared 0 bases from V and 7 bases from J, leaving 11 bases between. CDR1 SGDLS and CDR2 YYNGEE come from the germline V gene. The CDR3 protein is CASSVATPGEQYF. The CDR3 bases are TGTGCCAGCAGCGTAGCTACGCCGGGAGAGCAGTACTTC.

The CDR3 loop is CASMGGTYTDTQYF. CDR3 DNA: TGTGCCAGCATGGGGGGGACCTACACAGATACGCAGTATTTT. This chain connects TRBV27 to TRBJ2-3, with TRBD2 matching 7 bases. Germline CDR1 and CDR2: MNHEY and SMNVEV (reference sequence). This CDR3 is built from 14 residues. V gave up 7 bases and J gave up 2 bases; unmatched junction bases: 6.

The rearrangement joins TRBV18 to TRBJ1-3; D perhaps matches TRBD1 (5 bases). The germline gives CDR1 KGHSH, CDR2 LQKENI. Trimming shortened V by 0 bases and J by 2 bases, and 11 bases separated the two germline ends. The CDR3 is 16 amino acids. As DNA, the CDR3 is TGTGCCAGCTCACCACCATTTGGGACGGCTGGAAACACCATATATTTT. This codes for CASSPPFGTAGNTIYF.

This clone was recorded once. The chain is built from TRBV9 and TRBJ2-7; D is unresolved. Trimming left V 4 bases short and J 3 bases short, with 11 bases between. The germline gives CDR1 SGDLS, CDR2 YYNGEE. The CDR3 extends over 13 amino acids. The CDR3 DNA sequence: TGTGCCAGCAGCCCCCTCATTGGCTACGAGCAGTACTTC. Translated, it gives CASSPLIGYEQYF.

The V gene is TRBV5-1, the J gene TRBJ2-7, with 7 bases identical to TRBD1. CDR3 length: 13 amino acids. After removal of 4 bases from V and 7 bases from J, the junction contained 8 bases not matched to a gene. CDR1 is SGHRS, CDR2 YFSETQ, per germline. The chain's CDR3 is CASSPTDRPEQYF. CDR3 DNA: TGCGCCAGCAGCCCCACGGACAGGCCGGAGCAGTACTTC.

V gene TRBV7-9 combines with J gene TRBJ2-3; D gene uncertain. CDR1 is SEHNR and CDR2 is FQNEAQ in the germline V gene (reference sequence). CDR3 length: 11 residues. Trimming took off 7 bases at V and 3 bases at J, with 5 bases between the two ends. The CDR3 bases are TGTGCCAGCACCAGGACAGATACGCAGTATTTT. Translating it yields CASTRTDTQYF.

The chain employs TRBV25-1 and TRBJ1-5, with TRBD1 as a possible D gene (5 bases). This CDR3 is built from 14 residues. Germline V gene lookup returns CDR1 MGHDK and CDR2 SYGVNS. V lost 4 bases to trimming and J lost 6 bases, with 13 bases between them. CDR3 residues: CASSGEGEVQPQHF. CDR3 sequence (DNA): TGTGCCAGCAGTGGGGAAGGGGAGGTTCAGCCCCAGCATTTT.

This chain links TRBV28 with TRBJ2-2; TRBD1 matches 7 bases. V lost 2 bases and J lost 0; bases outside the gene matches: 15. The CDR3 spans 20 residues. The V gene's germline CDR1 is MDHEN and CDR2 SYDVKM. The DNA for the CDR3 is TGTGCCAGCAGTTTACCCACGAGGGACAGCTCCTATTCGAACACCGGGGAGCTGTTTTTT. As protein: CASSLPTRDSSYSNTGELFF.

The V and J genes are TRBV6-1 and TRBJ1-1; TRBD1 might be the D (6 bases). Germline V gene sequence: CDR1 MNHNS, CDR2 SASEGT. This CDR3 contains 14 residues. The V end lost 4 bases, the J end lost 2 bases, and 11 bases lay between the germline ends. The CDR3 region has the DNA TGTGCCAGCAGTGTAAGACAGGCAAACACTGAAGCTTTCTTT. Translation: CASSVRQANTEAFF.

This clone showed up just once. The genes are TRBV5-5 and TRBJ2-2; TRBD2 matches at 11 bases. CDR1 is SGHKS, CDR2 YYEKEE, per germline (reference sequence). The CDR3 runs 18 residues. V shed 8 bases, J shed 3 bases, and the junction held 15 bases outside the gene matches. The CDR3 loop is CASHTSGTSGRYTGELFF. The CDR3 DNA reads as TGTGCCAGTCACACCTCCGGGACTAGCGGTCGATACACCGGGGAGCTGTTTTTT.

The rearrangement uses TRBV4-1 and TRBJ2-2; 10 nucleotides agree with TRBD1. Germline lookup yields CDR1 MGHRA and CDR2 YSYEKL. V gave up 4 bases and J gave up 4 bases; unmatched junction bases: 6. This CDR3 region has 16 residues. The CDR3 sequence: CASSPGTGAITGELFF. As DNA, the CDR3 is TGCGCCAGCAGCCCAGGGACAGGGGCGATCACCGGGGAGCTGTTTTTT.

The chain combines TRBV2 with TRBJ2-5; 13 nucleotides agree with TRBD2. This CDR3 comprises 21 residues. With 6 bases clipped from V and 3 bases from J, the junction kept 22 bases outside the gene matches. From germline, CDR1 is SNHLY and CDR2 FYNNEI. CDR3 residues: CASRDTGLAGPDTGSEETQYF. DNA of the CDR3: TGTGCCAGCAGAGACACGGGACTAGCGGGGCCTGATACGGGGAGTGAAGAGACCCAGTACTTC.

The chain recombines TRBV6-5 with TRBJ2-1; TRBD2 matches 9 bases. The CDR3 is 14 amino acids. The germline V gene encodes CDR1 MNHEY and CDR2 SVGAGI. V lost 3 bases to trimming and J lost 6 bases; unmatched junction nucleotides: 3. CDR3 amino acids: CASSYGGRGNEQFF. The CDR3 region has the DNA TGTGCCAGCAGTTATGGCGGGAGGGGCAATGAGCAGTTCTTC.

The CDR3 here is CASRTNTEAFF. CDR3 DNA: TGTGCCAGCAGGACTAACACTGAAGCTTTCTTT. This rearrangement joins TRBV6-1 to TRBJ1-1; D unclear. Germline CDR1 MNHNS, CDR2 SASEGT. The CDR3 is made up of 11 amino acids. V lost 6 bases and J lost 2, with 4 bases in between.

The chain links TRBV13 to TRBJ1-2; the D is unclear. This CDR3 comprises 16 residues. V gave up 5 bases and J gave up 6 bases, with 22 bases separating them. Germline values: CDR1 PRHDT, CDR2 FYEKMQ (reference sequence). In nucleotides, the CDR3 is TGTGCCAGCAGCCGTCTGGAGGACGACCCTTCTCATGGCTACACCTTC. This codes for CASSRLEDDPSHGYTF. The whole variable domain, filled in from reference TRBV13 and TRBJ1-2, reads AAGVIQSPRHLIKEKRETATLKCYPIPRHDTVYWYQQGPGQDPQFLISFYEKMQSDKGSIPDRFSAQQFSDYHSELNMSSLELGDSALYFCASSRLEDDPSHGYTFGSGTRLTVV.

The chain has TRBV4-1 and TRBJ2-3; no clear D gene. From germline, CDR1 is MGHRA and CDR2 YSYEKL. The ends were cut back, 2 bases at V and 0 bases at J, with 3 bases in the middle. The CDR3 loop spans 13 amino acids. In DNA form, the CDR3 reads TGCGCCAGCAGCCAAATCAGCACAGATACGCAGTATTTT. Its protein product is CASSQISTDTQYF.

The V gene is TRBV28, the J gene TRBJ1-3, with D perhaps matching TRBD1 (5 bases). V lost 3 bases, J lost 2 bases, and 8 bases lay in between. CDR3 size: 14 residues. Looked up from germline, CDR1 is MDHEN and CDR2 is SYDVKM. CDR3 DNA: TGTGCCAGCAGTTTTGGGACTACTGGAAACACCATATATTTT. This sequence encodes CASSFGTTGNTIYF.

CDR3 residues: CASSLTSGGTDTQYF. CDR3 nucleotide sequence: TGTGCCAGCAGCTTGACTAGCGGGGGCACAGATACGCAGTATTTT. The genes are TRBV13 and TRBJ2-3; 11 nucleotides align to TRBD2. This CDR3 has 15 residues. Looked up from germline, CDR1 is PRHDT and CDR2 is FYEKMQ (reference sequence). V was pared by 3 bases and J by 1 base, with 0 bases of the junction left unmatched.

Comments on this clone: Other nucleotide sequences from this sample produce the same CDR3. The DNA of the CDR3 is TGTGCCAGCAGTTCTGGCCTTAATGAGCAGTTCTTC. Its translation: CASSSGLNEQFF. The chain joins TRBV7-9 to TRBJ2-1; D call uncertain. CDR3 length equals 12 residues. Germline CDR1 and CDR2: SEHNR and FQNEAQ (reference sequence). The V end lost 6 bases, the J end lost 7 bases, and 10 bases lay between the germline ends.

The chain joins TRBV27 to TRBJ1-4; 10 positions match TRBD1. The CDR3 is 14 amino acids. Germline V gene sequence: CDR1 MNHEY, CDR2 SMNVEV (reference sequence). V shed 4 bases and J 11 bases; nucleotides not matched to a gene: 7. As DNA, the CDR3 is TGTGCCAGCAGTTCTCCGGGACAGGGGTGGAAACTGTTTTTT. Amino acids: CASSSPGQGWKLFF.

The chain recombines TRBV5-6 with TRBJ2-5; either TRBD1 or TRBD2 may supply D (5 bases each). V was pared by 4 bases and J by 1 base, with 11 bases between. Germline values: CDR1 SGHDT, CDR2 YYEEEE. The CDR3 has 14 residues. The CDR3 loop reads CASSAWDLQETQYF. The CDR3 nucleotides are TGTGCCAGCAGCGCTTGGGACCTCCAAGAGACCCAGTACTTC.

The chain has TRBV11-2 and TRBJ2-7, with 7 bases identical to TRBD1. CDR1 is SGHAT and CDR2 is FQNNGV in the germline V gene. The CDR3 is made up of 15 amino acids. The V and J ends lost 5 bases and 0 bases, in that order; junction bases with no gene match: 7. The CDR3 DNA reads TGTGCCAGCAGCATATTGACAGGGAGCTCCTACGAGCAGTACTTC. The encoded protein is CASSILTGSSYEQYF.

The chain is built from TRBV7-9 and TRBJ1-1; D is unclear. Looked up from germline, CDR1 is SEHNR and CDR2 is FQNEAQ (reference sequence). V dropped 5 bases and J dropped 1 base, with 8 bases sitting between them. The length of the CDR3 is 13 residues. The CDR3 bases are TGTGCCAGCAGCCTTCCACCGAACACTGAAGCTTTCTTT. Its protein is CASSLPPNTEAFF.

Notes on this clone: The same CDR3 is also encoded by other DNA sequences in this sample. The chain uses TRBV27 and TRBJ2-7; maybe TRBD2 (6 bases). Germline-derived CDR1 and CDR2 are MNHEY and SMNVEV (reference sequence). The CDR3 totals 15 residues. Trimming took 1 base from V and 0 from J, leaving 10 bases between them. CDR3 amino acids: CASSLFSGSSYEQYF. The CDR3 DNA reads TGTGCCAGCAGTTTATTCTCCGGGAGCTCCTACGAGCAGTACTTC.